This T cell receptor beta chain was captured by sequencing in a study of blood T cell repertoires in COVID-19. Looking at the study overall: In Cohort 3, a recovered donor had either two negative PCRs, clearance, or symptom resolution.

Profiling relied on immunoSEQ multiplex PCR, and the TCRdb table lists in-frame clones only, not all of them. The data contain around 290,000 clones, around 90% of them seen just once; the ten biggest clones take up approximately 2%. Assignment of participants to cohorts was predicated upon participant-reported clinical history. This CDR3 spans 13 amino acids. Germline V gene sequence: CDR1 KGHSH, CDR2 LQKENI. V dropped 3 bases and J dropped 3 bases, with 8 bases sitting between them. The TCR comes from a woman aged 55-75 years in a cohort exposed to, infected with or recovered from COVID-19 (not recorded which). Sequencing used PBMCs or T cells enriched from blood (not recorded which). The chain is built from TRBV18 and TRBJ1-1; D remains unclear. CDR3 DNA sequence: TGTGCCAGCTCACCGGGTGGAGACACTGAAGCTTTCTTT. This codes for CASSPGGDTEAFF.